Listed below are T cell receptor beta chains from one sample, sequenced in a study of T cells after yellow fever vaccination. Each CDR3 protein gets one entry after TCRdb re-called the 5' RACE reads with MiXCR. The data contain about 260,000 distinct CDR3 sequences, about 5% of them singletons. This material consisted of CD4+ T cells sorted from PBMCs, taken on the day of the yellow fever booster vaccination. The receptor source for this set is a man between 18 and 35 years old who received the YFV17D yellow fever vaccine. The CDR3 runs from the conserved cysteine through the conserved F or W. A D gene is named only where the DNA matches it firmly. Clone size is given for some rows only: seen once, a few or many times, or a class if the clone is expanded.

clone_size d_call j_call v_call cdr3_length cdr3_nt cdr3_aa
few NA TRBJ1-2 TRBV30 14 TGTGCCTGGAGGCCGAGGGGAAGTAGCTATGGCTACACCTTC CAWRPRGSSYGYTF
NA NA TRBJ2-7 TRBV4-1 14 TGCGCCAGCAGCCAACCGGGACGGAACTACGAGCAGTACTTC CASSQPGRNYEQYF
few TRBD2 TRBJ2-3 TRBV27 15 TGTGCCAGCAGTTCGTGGCGGGGGGGTTCTGATACGCAGTATTTT CASSSWRGGSDTQYF
NA TRBD1 TRBJ1-2 TRBV3-1 12 TGTGCCAGCAGCTCGACAGGGCTTGGCTACACCTTC CASSSTGLGYTF
many NA TRBJ2-7 TRBV5-1 13 TGCGCCAGCGCCCCAGGGACGACCTACGAGCAGTACTTC CASAPGTTYEQYF
many NA TRBJ1-5 TRBV19 15 TGTGCCAGTAGTATAGAGGCAGGGAAACATCAGCCCCAGCATTTT CASSIEAGKHQPQHF
many NA TRBJ2-2 TRBV4-2 19 TGTGCCAGCAGCCAAGTTCGTGTAGTATCAGGGCAGGACACCGGGGAGCTGTTTTTT CASSQVRVVSGQDTGELFF
many NA TRBJ1-1 TRBV2 12 TGTGCCAGCAGTCGGGTAAACACTGAAGCTTTCTTT CASSRVNTEAFF
NA NA TRBJ2-4 TRBV25-1 14 TGTGCCAGCAGGGGAATGTCGGGGCAAAACATTCAGTACTTC CASRGMSGQNIQYF
NA NA TRBJ2-1 TRBV20-1 16 TGCAGTGCTAAAGGAGGGTCGCGCGGCTCCTACAATGAGCAGTTCTTC CSAKGGSRGSYNEQFF
few TRBD2 TRBJ2-5 TRBV6-2/TRBV6-3 15 TGTGCCAGCCGCCGGGCGGGGGGGCCGACAGAGACCCAGTACTTC CASRRAGGPTETQYF
few NA TRBJ1-1 TRBV5-6 14 TGTGCCAGCACTCTATTGGGGAGGAACACTGAAGCTTTCTTT CASTLLGRNTEAFF
many NA TRBJ2-3 TRBV7-3 14 TGTGCCAGCAGCTTAAAGACCATCCCAGATACGCAGTATTTT CASSLKTIPDTQYF
NA NA TRBJ2-1 TRBV5-1 13 TGCGCCAGCAGCTTGGCGGGACGAAGTGAGCAGTTCTTC CASSLAGRSEQFF
NA NA TRBJ2-5 TRBV5-1 15 TGCGCCAGCACCTCCAGCCCGTCCAATGGAGAGACCCAGTACTTC CASTSSPSNGETQYF
NA NA TRBJ1-1 TRBV20-1 15 TGCAGTGCTAGAGGCCCGGGGTTGGGGAACACTGAAGCTTTCTTT CSARGPGLGNTEAFF
NA TRBD1 TRBJ1-4 TRBV7-2 13 TGTGCCAGCAGCCGGGACAGGGGCTTTTGGCTGTTTTTT CASSRDRGFWLFF
few TRBD1 TRBJ1-1 TRBV29-1 13 TGCAGCGTTGGACAGGGGTTGAACACTGAAGCTTTCTTT CSVGQGLNTEAFF
many NA TRBJ2-7 TRBV6-2/TRBV6-3 12 TGTGCCAGCAGTCAGGGGACCTACGAGCAGTACTTC CASSQGTYEQYF
NA NA TRBJ2-3 TRBV28 17 TGTGCCAGCAAAGAGGGCCGACACTCTGCTAGCACAGATACGCAGTATTTT CASKEGRHSASTDTQYF
many NA TRBJ2-2 TRBV10-3 11 TGTGCCACCAGGGGGGTCGGGGAGCTGTTTTTT CATRGVGELFF
few NA TRBJ2-2 TRBV6-6 15 TGTGCCAGCAGTTACTCGAACGGGGACACCGGGGAGCTGTTTTTT CASSYSNGDTGELFF
few NA TRBJ2-6 TRBV4-1 15 TGCGCCAGCAGCCCGTTCACGGGTGGGGCCAACGTCCTGACTTTC CASSPFTGGANVLTF
few NA TRBJ2-1 TRBV12-3/TRBV12-4 17 TGTGCCAGCAGTTTAGGGTTAGGGCCCAGCTCCTACAATGAGCAGTTCTTC CASSLGLGPSSYNEQFF
NA TRBD1 TRBJ1-2 TRBV5-4 14 TGTGCCAGCAGCTGGCAGGGGGCGAACTATGGCTACACCTTC CASSWQGANYGYTF
few TRBD1 TRBJ1-2 TRBV10-3 17 TGTGCCATCAGTGAGTCGACAGGGGATAGAGGTGGCTATGGCTACACCTTC CAISESTGDRGGYGYTF
few NA TRBJ1-2 TRBV20-1 15 TGCAGTGCTAGAGCCCTCTCGGGCGGGAACTATGGCTACACCTTC CSARALSGGNYGYTF
NA NA TRBJ2-7 TRBV12-5 11 TGTGCTAGTGGTAGCTCCTACGAGCAGTACTTC CASGSSYEQYF
few NA TRBJ2-1 TRBV9 13 TGTGCCAGCAGCGTAGAGGTGGAGAGTGAGCAGTTCTTC CASSVEVESEQFF
few NA TRBJ2-5 TRBV6-2/TRBV6-3 12 TGTGCCAGCAGCCAGGGGGGTAGGGGTCAGTACTTC CASSQGGRGQYF
many TRBD2 TRBJ2-3 TRBV20-1 15 TGCAGTGCTAGAGATCTCAGGCGGGGGGGAGATACGCAGTATTTT CSARDLRRGGDTQYF
many NA TRBJ2-5 TRBV29-1 10 TGCAGCGGGGGTCAAGAGACCCAGTACTTC CSGGQETQYF
many TRBD2 TRBJ2-3 TRBV9 16 TGTGCCAGCAGCGTAGTCACTAGCGGGGGGCTAGATACGCAGTATTTT CASSVVTSGGLDTQYF
many TRBD2 TRBJ2-3 TRBV5-1 15 TGCGCCAGCAGCTTGTCTAGCGGGGGGCCAGATACGCAGTATTTT CASSLSSGGPDTQYF
NA TRBD1 TRBJ1-3 TRBV5-1 14 TGCGCCAGCAGCTCGACAGGGACTGGAAACACCATATATTTT CASSSTGTGNTIYF
few NA TRBJ2-2 TRBV24-1 12 TGTGCCACGGGACTGCTCACCGGGGAGCTGTTTTTT CATGLLTGELFF